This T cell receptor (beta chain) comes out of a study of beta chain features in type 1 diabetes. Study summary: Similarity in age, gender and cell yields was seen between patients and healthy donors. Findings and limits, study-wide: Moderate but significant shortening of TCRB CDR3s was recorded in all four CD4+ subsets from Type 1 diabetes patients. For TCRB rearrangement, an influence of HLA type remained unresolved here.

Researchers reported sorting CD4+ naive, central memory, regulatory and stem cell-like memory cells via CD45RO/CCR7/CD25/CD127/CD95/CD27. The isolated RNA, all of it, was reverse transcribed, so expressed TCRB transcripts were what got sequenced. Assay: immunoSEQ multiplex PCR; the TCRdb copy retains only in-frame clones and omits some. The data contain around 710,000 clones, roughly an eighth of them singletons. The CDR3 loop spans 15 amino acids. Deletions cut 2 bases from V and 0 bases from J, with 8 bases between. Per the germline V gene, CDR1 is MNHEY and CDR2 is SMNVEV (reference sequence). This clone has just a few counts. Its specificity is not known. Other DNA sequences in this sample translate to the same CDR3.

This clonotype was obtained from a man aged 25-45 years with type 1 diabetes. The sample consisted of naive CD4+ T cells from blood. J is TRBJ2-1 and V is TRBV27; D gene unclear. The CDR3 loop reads CASSLRESSYNEQFF. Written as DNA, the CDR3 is TGTGCCAGCAGTTTAAGAGAGAGCTCCTACAATGAGCAGTTCTTC.